This T cell receptor beta chain was observed in a study of beta chain features in type 1 diabetes. General study results and limits: The naive, central memory and Treg TCRB repertoires of patients appeared to be more similar to one another than those of healthy donors. For Type 1 diabetes patients, all four CD4+ subsets carried TCRB CDR3s that were moderately but significantly shorter. Patients and controls would share equally any PCR tilt toward shorter templates.

The isolated RNA, all of it, was reverse transcribed, so expressed TCRB transcripts were what got sequenced. TCRdb's table, derived via immunoSEQ multiplex PCR, lists solely in-frame clones and lacks some. The sample shows roughly 380,000 clones, 20% of them seen only once. This clone was counted a few times. Antigen unknown. The CDR3 is made up of 15 amino acids. V trimming: 3 bases; J trimming: 5 bases; junction bases outside the gene matches: 4. Germline V gene data show CDR1 as MGHDK and CDR2 as SYGVNS. Material: naive CD4+ T cells from blood. This receptor was identified in a woman in her late teens or twenties in good health. The V call is TRBV25-1, the J call TRBJ2-2; 9 positions agree with TRBD1. CDR3 sequence: CASSDGTGWTGELFF. CDR3 in DNA: TGTGCCAGCAGTGACGGGACAGGGTGGACCGGGGAGCTGTTTTTT.